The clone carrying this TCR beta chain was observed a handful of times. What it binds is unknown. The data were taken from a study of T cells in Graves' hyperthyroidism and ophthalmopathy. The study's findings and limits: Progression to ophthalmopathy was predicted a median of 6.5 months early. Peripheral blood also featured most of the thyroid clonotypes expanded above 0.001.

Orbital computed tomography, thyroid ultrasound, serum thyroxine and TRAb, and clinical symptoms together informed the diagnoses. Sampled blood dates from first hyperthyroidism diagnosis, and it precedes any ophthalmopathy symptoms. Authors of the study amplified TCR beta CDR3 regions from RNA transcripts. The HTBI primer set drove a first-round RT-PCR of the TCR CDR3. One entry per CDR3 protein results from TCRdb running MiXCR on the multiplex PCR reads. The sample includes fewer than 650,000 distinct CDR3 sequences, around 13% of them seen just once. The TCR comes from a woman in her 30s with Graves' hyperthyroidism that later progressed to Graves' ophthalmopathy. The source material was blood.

The CDR3 sequence: CASSLAILTSYEQYF. The DNA for the CDR3 is TGCGCCAGCAGCTTGGCCATCCTTACTAGCTACGAGCAGTACTTC. V gene TRBV5-1 combines with J gene TRBJ2-7; D may be TRBD2 (5 bases). The V end lost 0 bases, the J end lost 3 bases, and 13 bases lay between the germline ends. The CDR3 is made up of 15 amino acids. Germline V gene lookup returns CDR1 SGHRS and CDR2 YFSETQ.